Below, one T cell receptor beta chain is given with its context. Trimming shortened V by 4 bases and J by 3 bases, and 18 bases separated the two germline ends. Germline V gene data show CDR1 as LGHDT and CDR2 as YNNKEL (reference sequence). This CDR3 has 16 amino acids. The data belong to a study of blood T cell repertoires in COVID-19. The method was immunoSEQ multiplex PCR; TCRdb's version includes in-frame clones alone and lacks a portion of them. Of 75,000 to 100,000 clones listed, 70% to 90% are singletons. Material for sequencing was peripheral blood. This receptor was obtained from a man between 60 and 75 years old with acute or convalescent COVID-19. The chain uses TRBV3-1 (or the pseudogene TRBV3-2) and TRBJ2-5, with D possibly TRBD2 on 5 matching bases. The CDR3 coding sequence is TGTGCCAGCAGCCCCCCCATGAGCGGTATAAAAGAGACCCAGTACTTC. It is translated as CASSPPMSGIKETQYF.